What follows are 2 T cell receptor beta chains derived from one specimen sequenced in a study of OX40 agonist ivuxolimab in advanced cancers. Only in-frame clones appear in the TCRdb table, and some are missing; sequencing was by immunoSEQ multiplex PCR. The sample includes about 45,000 clones, roughly 91% of them seen just once. Sequenced material: CD4+ or CD8+ T cells sorted from blood, taken in a trial of the OX40 agonist ivuxolimab. Receptors were obtained from an adult with an advanced solid tumor such as melanoma, head and neck, liver or kidney cancer.

In this sample, this clone turned up a few times. The V and J genes are TRBV10-3 and TRBJ1-1, with TRBD1 as a possible D gene (5 bases). Germline V gene sequence: CDR1 ENHRY, CDR2 SYGVKD. V was trimmed by 2 bases and J by 1 base, leaving 5 bases between them. This CDR3 is 13 amino acids long. The CDR3 coding sequence is TGTGCCATCAGTGAGGGACAGAACACTGAAGCTTTCTTT. This gives the protein CAISEGQNTEAFF.

The genes are TRBV4-1 and TRBJ2-3, with 9 bases identical to TRBD1. The germline V gene has CDR1 MGHRA and CDR2 YSYEKL. V was clipped by 4 bases and J by 4 bases; unmatched bases: 9. The CDR3 has 16 amino acids. The CDR3 sequence: CASSPRTRQGADTQYF. As DNA, the CDR3 is TGCGCCAGCAGCCCCCGGACTAGACAGGGGGCAGATACGCAGTATTTT.